The 27 T cell receptor beta chains presented below share a single source sample, sequenced in a study of T cells in Graves' hyperthyroidism and ophthalmopathy. Using RNA transcripts as the source, TCR beta CDR3 regions were amplified. Using the HTBI primer set, a first-round RT-PCR was run on the TCR CDR3. TCRdb re-called the multiplex PCR reads through MiXCR, storing one row per CDR3 protein. The sample contains more than 300,000 distinct CDR3 sequences, about 18% of which appear only once. Sequencing used blood. The source is a man between 18 and 35 years old with Graves' ophthalmopathy.

This clonotype was counted at least ten times. The V gene is TRBV6-1, the J gene TRBJ1-2; no reliable D call. V was cut by 2 bases and J by 7 bases, with 5 bases left in between. From germline, CDR1 is MNHNS and CDR2 SASEGT. The CDR3 consists of 11 residues. In DNA, the CDR3 is TGTGCCAGCAGTGAATACGGTGGCTACACCTTC. As protein: CASSEYGGYTF.

This clonotype was found many times. The rearrangement uses TRBV12-3 or TRBV12-4 and TRBJ2-7; no definite D call. Trimming removed 8 bases at V and 5 bases at J, with 16 bases between. This CDR3 contains 13 residues. DNA for the CDR3: TGTGCCAGCCAGGACGGCGTTCGGCACGAGCAGTACTTC. Translating it yields CASQDGVRHEQYF.

This chain connects TRBV13 to TRBJ1-2, with a weak D call TRBD1 (6 bases). The CDR3 length is 16 residues. V was trimmed by 0 bases and J by 5 bases, leaving 16 bases between them. From germline, CDR1 is PRHDT and CDR2 FYEKMQ (reference sequence). CDR3 in amino acids: CASSLGEGGSRYGYTF. The CDR3 coding sequence is TGTGCCAGCAGCTTAGGCGAGGGGGGTTCTCGGTATGGCTACACCTTC.

This clonotype was seen ten or more times. The rearrangement uses TRBV9 and TRBJ1-4; 7 positions agree with TRBD1. In germline, CDR1 is SGDLS, CDR2 YYNGEE. V dropped 1 base and J dropped 4; count of bases not matched to a gene: 1. This CDR3 is 14 amino acids long. CDR3 amino acids: CASSVTGVNEKLFF. The CDR3 DNA reads as TGTGCCAGCAGCGTAACAGGGGTTAATGAAAAACTGTTTTTT.

This clonotype occurred many times. This chain uses TRBV28 with TRBJ1-4; TRBD1 is a possible D gene (5 bases). V was pared by 5 bases and J by 7 bases, with 11 bases between. The length of the CDR3 is 13 residues. Germline V gives CDR1 MDHEN, CDR2 SYDVKM. The CDR3 DNA follows: TGTGCCAGCAGTAGAGGGACGGTTGAAAAACTGTTTTTT. Its protein product is CASSRGTVEKLFF.

The chain employs TRBV5-1 and TRBJ1-1; a possible D gene is TRBD1 (6 bases). The length of the CDR3 is 16 residues. V was trimmed by 3 bases and J by 4 bases, leaving 19 bases between them. Germline CDR1 SGHRS, CDR2 YFSETQ. For the CDR3, the DNA is TGCGCCAGCAGCTGGAGCAGGGGCGGAAGTTTCACTGAAGCTTTCTTT. It specifies CASSWSRGGSFTEAFF.

This clonotype has ten or more counts. The V call is TRBV9, the J call TRBJ1-1, with no clear D. The CDR3 covers 13 residues. The V end lost 2 bases, the J end lost 1 base, and 6 bases lay between the germline ends. Germline values: CDR1 SGDLS, CDR2 YYNGEE. Written as DNA, the CDR3 is TGTGCCAGCAGCGTCGGGTCGAACACTGAAGCTTTCTTT. Translated: CASSVGSNTEAFF.

The chain carries TRBV10-3 and TRBJ1-6, with D unresolved. The V gene lost 11 bases and the J gene lost 2 bases, with 10 bases spanning the gap. The CDR3 totals 13 residues. The V gene's germline CDR1 is ENHRY and CDR2 SYGVKD. The CDR3 reads CAAQDPYNSPLHF. The CDR3 DNA reads as TGTGCCGCCCAGGATCCCTATAATTCACCCCTCCACTTT.

This chain uses TRBV5-6 with TRBJ2-1, with 8 bases identical to TRBD2. Looked up from germline, CDR1 is SGHDT and CDR2 is YYEEEE. CDR3 length equals 15 residues. Trimming took 4 bases from V and 9 from J; bases not matched to a gene: 12. As DNA, the CDR3 is TGTGCCAGCAGCCCCCGGGAGGGGGTTGGAGGTGAGCAGTTCTTC. This translates into CASSPREGVGGEQFF.

This clonotype was detected ten times or more. This rearrangement joins TRBV12-3 or TRBV12-4 to TRBJ2-3, with 12 bases matching TRBD2. CDR3 size: 15 residues. The junction had 5 bases not matched to a gene; V was cut back by 5 bases and J by 5 bases. CDR3 sequence (DNA): TGTGCCAGCAGTATACTAGCGGGGGGTTTAGATACGCAGTATTTT. Residues: CASSILAGGLDTQYF.

This clonotype has a count of ten or more. J is TRBJ2-5 and V is TRBV28; D not resolved. The CDR3 consists of 13 residues. V lost 3 bases to trimming and J lost 5 bases, with 10 bases between them. CDR1 and CDR2 (germline): MDHEN, SYDVKM. In DNA, the CDR3 is TGTGCCAGCAGTTTGGCTGGATTCGAGACCCAGTACTTC. Residues: CASSLAGFETQYF.

Notes on this clonotype: A much bigger clone sits one base away, suggesting this may be a read error. V gene TRBV12-5 combines with J gene TRBJ1-5; 9 nucleotides align to TRBD1. Germline V gene data show CDR1 as LGHNT and CDR2 as FRNRAP. This CDR3 is 16 amino acids long. Trimming removed 5 bases from V and 3 bases from J; junction bases left unmatched: 8. The CDR3 nucleotides are TGTGCTAGTGGTCCGTCGGGACAGGGATTCAATCAGCCCCAGCATTTT. Protein product: CASGPSGQGFNQPQHF.

In this sample, this clonotype turned up many times. The chain couples TRBV12-3 or TRBV12-4 to TRBJ1-1; D remains ambiguous. The CDR3 contains 15 residues. Trimming stripped 5 bases from V and 2 bases from J, with 15 bases between. This chain's CDR3 is CASSPRSDGNTEAFF. DNA for the CDR3: TGTGCCAGCAGTCCTAGATCGGATGGCAACACTGAAGCTTTCTTT.

This clonotype was observed a few times. The chain carries TRBV27 and TRBJ2-1; TRBD1 might be the D (5 bases). The CDR3 totals 12 residues. V lost 3 bases, J lost 9 bases, and 9 bases lay in between. CDR1 is MNHEY, CDR2 SMNVEV, per germline (reference sequence). CDR3 DNA: TGTGCCAGCAGTTTCATAGGGGTTGAGCAGTTCTTC. Its translation: CASSFIGVEQFF.

The chain uses TRBV5-6 and TRBJ2-6, with D possibly TRBD1 on 6 matching bases. The ends were cut back, 4 bases at V and 2 bases at J, with 16 bases in the middle. CDR3 size: 17 residues. CDR1 and CDR2 from the germline V gene are SGHDT and YYEEEE. CDR3 protein: CASSPSQGGAGANVLTF. The CDR3 nucleotides are TGTGCCAGCAGCCCAAGTCAAGGGGGTGCTGGGGCCAACGTCCTGACTTTC.

As concerns this clonotype: Relative to the germline gene, one junction end is altered; a read error may explain this. In nucleotides, the CDR3 is TGTGCCAGCAGCGAAGTGGCGGAGGAGACCCAGTACTTC. Residues: CASSEVAEETQYF. This chain uses TRBV6-1 with TRBJ2-5, with no clear D. The CDR3 is 13 amino acids. Germline loops: CDR1 MNHNS, CDR2 SASEGT.

This clonotype occurred many times. The chain carries TRBV11-2 and TRBJ2-7; TRBD1 agrees at 9 bases. The CDR3 is 14 residues long. Germline lookup yields CDR1 SGHAT and CDR2 FQNNGV. After removal of 1 base from V and 6 bases from J, the junction contained 4 bases not matched to a gene. The CDR3 nucleotides read TGTGCCAGCAGCTTAGTGGGACAGGGTTCCGAGCAGTACTTC. Its protein is CASSLVGQGSEQYF.

V and J are TRBV7-3 and TRBJ1-2; D not resolved. V was clipped by 4 bases and J by 8 bases, with 11 bases between them. CDR1 SGHTA and CDR2 FQGTGA come from the germline V gene. CDR3 size: 12 residues. The CDR3 region has the DNA TGTGCCAGCAGCTCGAGGTCCGGCGGCTACACCTTC. This gives the protein CASSSRSGGYTF.

This clonotype was recorded a few times. The chain links TRBV19 to TRBJ1-4; 10 bases fit TRBD1. Losses at the gene ends were 5 bases for V and 3 bases for J; bases not matched to a gene: 9. Germline V gene sequence: CDR1 LNHDA, CDR2 SQIVND (reference sequence). CDR3 length: 17 residues. CDR3 sequence reads: CASSARDRGFANEKLFF. In DNA, the CDR3 is TGTGCCAGTAGTGCCCGGGACAGGGGCTTCGCTAATGAAAAACTGTTTTTT.

The chain carries TRBV3-1 and TRBJ2-2; 12 bases are shared with TRBD1. Looked up from germline, CDR1 is LGHDT and CDR2 is YNNKEL (reference sequence). The CDR3 extends over 15 amino acids. Trimming took 4 bases from V and 7 from J; bases not matched to a gene: 4. The CDR3 DNA sequence: TGTGCCAGCAGCCGGGGACAGGGGGCGGACGGGGAGCTGTTTTTT. This codes for CASSRGQGADGELFF.

This clonotype was seen at least ten times. This chain links TRBV12-3 or TRBV12-4 with TRBJ1-1, with a weak D call TRBD1 (5 bases). The ends were cut back, 4 bases at V and 8 bases at J, with 17 bases in the middle. The CDR3 loop spans 14 amino acids. CDR3 in amino acids: CASSSQGLPPEAFF. In DNA form, the CDR3 reads TGTGCCAGCAGTTCCCAGGGTTTACCTCCCGAAGCTTTCTTT.

This clonotype has ten or more counts. V and J are TRBV5-1 and TRBJ2-3, with TRBD2 matching 9 bases. Looked up from germline, CDR1 is SGHRS and CDR2 is YFSETQ. The V gene end was trimmed by 0 bases and the J gene end by 2 bases; junction bases not matched to a gene: 4. The CDR3 consists of 16 residues. The CDR3 sequence: CASSLGASGDTDTQYF. The CDR3 DNA sequence: TGCGCCAGCAGCTTGGGTGCTAGCGGGGACACAGATACGCAGTATTTT.

V and J are TRBV10-3 and TRBJ1-4, with 11 bases identical to TRBD1. Trimming removed 0 bases from V and 11 bases from J; junction bases left unmatched: 8. The length of the CDR3 is 16 residues. Germline V lookup: CDR1 ENHRY, CDR2 SYGVKD. The CDR3 protein is CAISESYGTGGDKLFF. Written as DNA, the CDR3 is TGTGCCATCAGTGAGTCTTACGGGACAGGGGGAGATAAACTGTTTTTT.

The chain links TRBV20-1 to TRBJ2-2, with 8 bases aligning to TRBD1. Germline assignment: CDR1 DFQATT and CDR2 SNEGSKA (reference sequence). The CDR3 contains 13 residues. The trim removed 6 bases at V and 3 bases at J, leaving 3 bases unmatched. CDR3 coding DNA: TGCAGTGCCGGACAGGGTTACACCGGGGAGCTGTTTTTT. This codes for CSAGQGYTGELFF.

The rearrangement uses TRBV6-1 and TRBJ1-5; no firm D call. This CDR3 is built from 15 residues. Deletions cut 6 bases from V and 5 bases from J, with 17 bases between. CDR1 is MNHNS, CDR2 SASEGT, per germline. The CDR3 protein is CASRRFQAGDQPQHF. The CDR3 DNA reads as TGTGCCAGCAGAAGATTCCAGGCCGGGGATCAGCCCCAGCATTTT.

Ten or more counts support this clonotype. The chain combines TRBV7-3 with TRBJ2-7; D may be TRBD1 (6 bases). Looked up from germline, CDR1 is SGHTA and CDR2 is FQGTGA. This CDR3 is built from 15 residues. V was trimmed by 5 bases and J by 6 bases, leaving 20 bases between them. As DNA, the CDR3 is TGTGCCAGCAGCCCAAGTGCTGTACAGGGTCGCGAGCAGTACTTC. Translating gives CASSPSAVQGREQYF.

The chain recombines TRBV20-1 with TRBJ2-7, with 9 bases that match TRBD1. Germline V gives CDR1 DFQATT, CDR2 SNEGSKA (reference sequence). This CDR3 is built from 14 residues. CDR3 residues: CSPPGQGDPYEQYF. Written as DNA, the CDR3 is TGCAGCCCTCCGGGACAGGGTGACCCCTACGAGCAGTACTTC.